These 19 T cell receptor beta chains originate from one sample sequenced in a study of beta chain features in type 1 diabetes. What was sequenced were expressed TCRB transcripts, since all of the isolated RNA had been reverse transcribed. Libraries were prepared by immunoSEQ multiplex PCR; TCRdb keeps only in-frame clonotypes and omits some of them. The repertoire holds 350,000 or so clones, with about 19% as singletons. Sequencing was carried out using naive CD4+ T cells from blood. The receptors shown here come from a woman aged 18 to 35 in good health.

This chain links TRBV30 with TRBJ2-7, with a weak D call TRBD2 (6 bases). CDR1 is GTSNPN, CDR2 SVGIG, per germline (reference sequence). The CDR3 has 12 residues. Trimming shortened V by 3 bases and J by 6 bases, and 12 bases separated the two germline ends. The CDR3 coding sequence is TGTGCCTGGAGGCGGGGATCTCTCGAGCAGTACTTC. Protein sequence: CAWRRGSLEQYF. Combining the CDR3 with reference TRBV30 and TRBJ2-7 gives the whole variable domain SQTIHQWPATLVQPVGSPLSLECTVEGTSNPNLYWYRQAAGRGLQLLFYSVGIGQISSEVPQNLSASRPQDRQFILSSKKLLLSDSGFYLCAWRRGSLEQYFGPGTRLTVT.

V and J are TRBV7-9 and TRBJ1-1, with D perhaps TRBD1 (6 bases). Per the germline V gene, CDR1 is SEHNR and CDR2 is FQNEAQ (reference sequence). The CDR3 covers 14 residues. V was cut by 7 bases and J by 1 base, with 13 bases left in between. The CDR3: CASTAGGANTEAFF. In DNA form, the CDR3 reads TGTGCCAGCACCGCTGGGGGGGCGAACACTGAAGCTTTCTTT.

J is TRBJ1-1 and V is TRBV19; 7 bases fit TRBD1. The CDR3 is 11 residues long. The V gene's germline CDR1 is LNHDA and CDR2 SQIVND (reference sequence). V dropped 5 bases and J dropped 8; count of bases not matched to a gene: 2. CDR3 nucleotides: TGTGCCAGTAGTGCGGGACAGGAAGCTTTCTTT. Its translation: CASSAGQEAFF.

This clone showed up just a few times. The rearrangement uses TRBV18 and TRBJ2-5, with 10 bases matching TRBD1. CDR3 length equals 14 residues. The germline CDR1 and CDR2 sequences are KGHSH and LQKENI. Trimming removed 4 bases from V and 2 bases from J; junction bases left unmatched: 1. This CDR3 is CASSRDRGQETQYF. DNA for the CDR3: TGTGCCAGCTCACGGGACAGGGGACAAGAGACCCAGTACTTC.

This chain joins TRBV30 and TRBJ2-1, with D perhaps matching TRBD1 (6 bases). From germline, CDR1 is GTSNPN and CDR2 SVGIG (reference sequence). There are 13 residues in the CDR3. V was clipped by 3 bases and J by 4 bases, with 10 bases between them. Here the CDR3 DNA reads TGTGCCTGGAGGCCAGGGGTTTACAATGAGCAGTTCTTC. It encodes CAWRPGVYNEQFF.

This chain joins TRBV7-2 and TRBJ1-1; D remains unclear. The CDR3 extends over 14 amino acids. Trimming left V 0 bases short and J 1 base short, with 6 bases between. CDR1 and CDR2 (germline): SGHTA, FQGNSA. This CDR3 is CASSLARSNTEAFF. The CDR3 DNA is TGTGCCAGCAGCTTAGCCCGGTCGAACACTGAAGCTTTCTTT.

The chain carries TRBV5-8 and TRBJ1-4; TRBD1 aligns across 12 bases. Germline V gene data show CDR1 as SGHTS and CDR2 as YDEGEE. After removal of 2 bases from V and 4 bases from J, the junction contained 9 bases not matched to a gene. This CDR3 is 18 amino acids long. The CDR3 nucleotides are TGTGCCAGCAGCTTTGCAGCCGGGACAGGGGGCGGTAATGAAAAACTGTTTTTT. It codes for CASSFAAGTGGGNEKLFF.

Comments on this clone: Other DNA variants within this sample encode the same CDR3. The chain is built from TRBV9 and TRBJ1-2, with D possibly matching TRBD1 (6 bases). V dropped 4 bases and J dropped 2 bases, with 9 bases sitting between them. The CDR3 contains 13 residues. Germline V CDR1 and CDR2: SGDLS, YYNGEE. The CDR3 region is CASSPDRNYGYTF. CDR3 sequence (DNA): TGTGCCAGCAGCCCAGACAGGAACTATGGCTACACCTTC.

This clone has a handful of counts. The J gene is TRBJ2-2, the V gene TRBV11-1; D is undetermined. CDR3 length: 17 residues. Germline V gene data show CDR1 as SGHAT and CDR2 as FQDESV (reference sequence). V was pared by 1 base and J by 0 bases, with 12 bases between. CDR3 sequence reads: CASSLGWAVPNTGELFF. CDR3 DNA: TGTGCCAGCAGCTTAGGGTGGGCAGTACCGAACACCGGGGAGCTGTTTTTT.

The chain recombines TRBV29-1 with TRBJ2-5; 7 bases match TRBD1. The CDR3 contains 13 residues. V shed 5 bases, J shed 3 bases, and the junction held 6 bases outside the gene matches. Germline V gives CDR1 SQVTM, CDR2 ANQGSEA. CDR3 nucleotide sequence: TGCAGCGTTAACCTCCAGGGGGAAGAGACCCAGTACTTC. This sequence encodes CSVNLQGEETQYF.

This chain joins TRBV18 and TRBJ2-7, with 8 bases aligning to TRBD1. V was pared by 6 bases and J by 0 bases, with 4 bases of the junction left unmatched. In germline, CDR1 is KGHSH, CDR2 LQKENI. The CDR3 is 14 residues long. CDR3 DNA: TGTGCCAGCTCGTTTGGACAGGGCTCCTACGAGCAGTACTTC. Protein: CASSFGQGSYEQYF.

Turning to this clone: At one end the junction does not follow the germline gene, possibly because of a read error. The DNA for the CDR3 is TGTGCCAGCAGCAACCAGGCGGGGGGCCTAGATACGCAGTATTTC. Translating gives CASSNQAGGLDTQYF. This chain connects TRBV7-3 to TRBJ2-3; 8 nucleotides line up with TRBD2. The length of the CDR3 is 15 residues. Germline values: CDR1 SGHTA, CDR2 FQGTGA.

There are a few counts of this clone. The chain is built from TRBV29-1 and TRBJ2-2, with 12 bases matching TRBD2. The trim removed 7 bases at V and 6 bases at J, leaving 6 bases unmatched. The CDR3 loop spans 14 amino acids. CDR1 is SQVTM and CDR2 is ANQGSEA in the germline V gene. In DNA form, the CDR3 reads TGCAGCGCTGCTACTAGCGGGAGGCCCGGGGAGCTGTTTTTT. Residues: CSAATSGRPGELFF.

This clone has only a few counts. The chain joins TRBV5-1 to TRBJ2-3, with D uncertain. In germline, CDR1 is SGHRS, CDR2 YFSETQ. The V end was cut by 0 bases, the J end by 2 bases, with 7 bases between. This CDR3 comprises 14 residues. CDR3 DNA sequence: TGCGCCAGCAGCTTGGAACAGACCACAGATACGCAGTATTTT. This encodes CASSLEQTTDTQYF.

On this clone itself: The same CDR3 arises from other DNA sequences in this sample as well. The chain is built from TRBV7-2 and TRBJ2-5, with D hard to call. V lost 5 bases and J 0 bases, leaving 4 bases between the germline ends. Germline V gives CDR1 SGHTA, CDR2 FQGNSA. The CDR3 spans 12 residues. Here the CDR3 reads CASSPNQETQYF. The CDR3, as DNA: TGTGCCAGCAGCCCTAACCAAGAGACCCAGTACTTC.

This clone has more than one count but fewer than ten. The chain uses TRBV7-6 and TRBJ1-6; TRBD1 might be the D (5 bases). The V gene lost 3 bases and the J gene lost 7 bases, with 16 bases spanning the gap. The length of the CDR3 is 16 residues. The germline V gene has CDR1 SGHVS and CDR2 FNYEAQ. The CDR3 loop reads CASSLDGWRGNSPLHF. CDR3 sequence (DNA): TGTGCCAGCAGCTTGGATGGGTGGCGGGGGAATTCACCCCTCCACTTT.

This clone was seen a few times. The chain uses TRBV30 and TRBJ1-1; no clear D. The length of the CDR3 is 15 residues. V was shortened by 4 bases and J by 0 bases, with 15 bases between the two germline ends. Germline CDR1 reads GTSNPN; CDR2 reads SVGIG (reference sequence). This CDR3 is CAWKIPPSLNTEAFF. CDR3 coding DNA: TGTGCCTGGAAAATCCCCCCGAGCTTGAACACTGAAGCTTTCTTT.

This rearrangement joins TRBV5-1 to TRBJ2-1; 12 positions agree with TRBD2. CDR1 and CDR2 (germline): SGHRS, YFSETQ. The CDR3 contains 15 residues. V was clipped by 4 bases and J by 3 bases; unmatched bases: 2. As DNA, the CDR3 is TGCGCCAGCAGCCGGACTAGCGGGATCTACAATGAGCAGTTCTTC. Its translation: CASSRTSGIYNEQFF. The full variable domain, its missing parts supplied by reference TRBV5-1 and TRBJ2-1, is KAGVTQTPRYLIKTRGQQVTLSCSPISGHRSVSWYQQTPGQGLQFLFEYFSETQRNKGNFPGRFSGRQFSNSRSEMNVSTLELGDSALYLCASSRTSGIYNEQFFGPGTRLTVL.

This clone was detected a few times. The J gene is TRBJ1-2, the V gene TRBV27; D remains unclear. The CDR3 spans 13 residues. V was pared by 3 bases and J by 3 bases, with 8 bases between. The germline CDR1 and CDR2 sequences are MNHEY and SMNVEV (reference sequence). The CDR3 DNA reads TGTGCCAGCAGTTTGGGCGGGCACTATGGCTACACCTTC. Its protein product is CASSLGGHYGYTF.